A single sample is the source of the 30 T cell receptor beta chains below, sequenced in a study of early T cells in non-severe SARS-CoV-2 infection. TCRdb reprocessed the 5' RACE reads via MiXCR and lists one record per CDR3 protein. Here the sample spans 65,000 to 85,000 distinct CDR3 sequences, around 14% being singletons. Specimen: whole blood. The source is an adult who was a healthcare worker with PCR-confirmed SARS-CoV-2 infection or an uninfected control (not recorded which).

Ten or more counts support this clonotype. This chain links TRBV20-1 with TRBJ2-1, with 13 bases aligning to TRBD2. The CDR3 sequence is 14 residues long. V dropped 6 bases and J dropped 9; count of bases not matched to a gene: 8. The germline CDR1 and CDR2 sequences are DFQATT and SNEGSKA (reference sequence). The CDR3 DNA reads TGCAGTGCCGGACTAGCGGGAGCTGGTGGTGAGCAGTTCTTC. Its protein product is CSAGLAGAGGEQFF.

The table lists this clonotype with a few counts. The chain couples TRBV19 to TRBJ2-7; no definite D call. There are 14 residues in the CDR3. The V gene lost 5 bases and the J gene lost 3 bases, with 14 bases spanning the gap. In germline, CDR1 is LNHDA, CDR2 SQIVND (reference sequence). DNA for the CDR3: TGTGCCAGTAGTCTCAAGAAAGGAGTCTACGAGCAGTACTTC. It translates to CASSLKKGVYEQYF.

The table lists this clonotype with many counts. The genes are TRBV4-3 and TRBJ2-2; D is uncertain. Trimming shortened V by 0 bases and J by 6 bases, and 5 bases separated the two germline ends. Germline-derived CDR1 and CDR2 are LGHNA and YSLEER. The CDR3 is 13 amino acids. In nucleotides, the CDR3 is TGCGCCAGCAGCCAAGATTGGGCCGGGGAGCTGTTTTTT. Translation gives CASSQDWAGELFF.

This clonotype was detected many times. The gene calls are TRBV20-1 and TRBJ2-7; D is tentatively TRBD1 or TRBD2 (6 bases each). The CDR3 has 17 residues. Germline assignment: CDR1 DFQATT and CDR2 SNEGSKA (reference sequence). Deletions cut 6 bases from V and 1 base from J, with 25 bases between. The CDR3 here is CSANGGIGRTESYEQYF. DNA of the CDR3: TGCAGTGCAAATGGAGGGATCGGAAGGACAGAATCCTACGAGCAGTACTTC.

The chain joins TRBV30 to TRBJ1-1; no clear D gene. There are 13 residues in the CDR3. Per the germline V gene, CDR1 is GTSNPN and CDR2 is SVGIG (reference sequence). Trimming took off 1 base at V and 5 bases at J, with 11 bases between the two ends. The CDR3 region is CAWSAGFETEAFF. DNA for the CDR3: TGTGCCTGGAGTGCGGGGTTTGAAACTGAAGCTTTCTTT.

In this sample, this clonotype turned up a few times. V gene TRBV5-1 combines with J gene TRBJ1-6; possible D gene TRBD1, 5 bases. Germline-derived CDR1 and CDR2 are SGHRS and YFSETQ. The germline V and J ends were trimmed by 1 base and 7 bases, with 12 bases remaining between them. This CDR3 contains 15 residues. The CDR3 loop is CASSLLGGSNSPLHF. DNA of the CDR3: TGCGCCAGCAGCTTGTTGGGGGGTTCCAATTCACCCCTCCACTTT.

This chain joins TRBV12-3 or TRBV12-4 and TRBJ1-2; tentative D call: TRBD1 (5 bases). The ends were cut back, 9 bases at V and 2 bases at J, with 19 bases in the middle. The CDR3 covers 15 residues. CDR3 nucleotides: TGTGCCAGTACTACTGCCGGGACCCTAAACTATGGCTACACCTTC. This translates into CASTTAGTLNYGYTF.

The table lists this clonotype with many counts. The chain employs TRBV29-1 and TRBJ2-7; D is possibly TRBD1 (6 bases). The CDR3 totals 13 residues. V was pared by 7 bases and J by 0 bases, with 13 bases between. Germline CDR1 and CDR2: SQVTM and ANQGSEA. Here the CDR3 reads CSAVGGPSYEQYF. CDR3 sequence (DNA): TGCAGCGCCGTAGGGGGTCCCTCCTACGAGCAGTACTTC.

The table lists this clonotype with many counts. The chain employs TRBV7-6 and TRBJ2-5; the match to TRBD1 covers 8 bases. Germline loops: CDR1 SGHVS, CDR2 FNYEAQ. The CDR3 consists of 14 residues. Unmatched junction bases numbered 4, after V lost 3 bases and J lost 4 bases. The CDR3 DNA is TGTGCCAGCAGCTTCACAGGGGGTGGAGAGACCCAGTACTTC. It encodes CASSFTGGGETQYF.

In this sample, this clonotype turned up a few times. V is TRBV7-7 and J is TRBJ2-5; TRBD2 aligns across 9 bases. CDR1 and CDR2 from the germline V gene are SSHAT and FNYEAQ (reference sequence). CDR3 size: 15 residues. V dropped 1 base and J dropped 5; count of bases not matched to a gene: 5. Here the CDR3 reads CASSLGAGGIETQYF. The CDR3 nucleotides are TGTGCCAGCAGCTTAGGAGCGGGGGGAATCGAGACCCAGTACTTC. The full variable domain, with the rest looked up from reference TRBV7-7 and TRBJ2-5, is GAGVSQSPRYKVTKRGQDVTLRCDPISSHATLYWYQQALGQGPEFLTYFNYEAQPDKSGLPSDRFSAERPEGSISTLTIQRTEQRDSAMYRCASSLGAGGIETQYFGPGTRLLVL.

The genes are TRBV7-9 and TRBJ2-5; tentative D call: TRBD1 (6 bases). Germline CDR1 and CDR2: SEHNR and FQNEAQ (reference sequence). CDR3 length: 13 amino acids. Trimming removed 7 bases at V and 4 bases at J, with 13 bases between. CDR3 amino acids: CASTLGQRETQYF. Written as DNA, the CDR3 is TGTGCCAGCACCCTCGGACAGAGAGAGACCCAGTACTTC.

The chain joins TRBV4-1 to TRBJ2-7; 10 bases are a match to TRBD1. In germline, CDR1 is MGHRA, CDR2 YSYEKL. With 4 bases clipped from V and 6 bases from J, the junction kept 9 bases outside the gene matches. This CDR3 region has 15 residues. The DNA for the CDR3 is TGCGCCAGCAGCCCCGGACAGGGGGACCTCTCCGAGCAGTACTTC. It codes for CASSPGQGDLSEQYF.

A few counts support this clonotype. V and J are TRBV5-5 and TRBJ2-3; 14 bases line up with TRBD2. The CDR3 totals 17 residues. Germline V lookup: CDR1 SGHKS, CDR2 YYEKEE (reference sequence). The V and J ends lost 4 bases and 2 bases, in that order; junction bases with no gene match: 6. In nucleotides, the CDR3 is TGTGCCAGCAGCCAGGGACTAGCGGGGGTTGACACAGATACGCAGTATTTT. Translation: CASSQGLAGVDTDTQYF.

This clonotype was seen repeatedly, ten times or more. The rearrangement joins TRBV7-8 to TRBJ1-2; the match to TRBD1 covers 9 bases. The CDR3 has 15 residues. V lost 2 bases and J lost 7; bases outside the gene matches: 8. CDR1 and CDR2 from the germline V gene are SGHVS and FQNEAQ. In DNA form, the CDR3 reads TGTGCCAGCAGCTTAAGCGGGACAGGGCTTTTTGGCTACACCTTC. Its translation is CASSLSGTGLFGYTF.

This clonotype was recorded at least ten times. This chain connects TRBV11-1 to TRBJ2-7; 14 nucleotides match TRBD2. Trimming at V came to 4 bases and at J to 12 bases, leaving 17 bases not matched to a gene. Germline assignment: CDR1 SGHAT and CDR2 FQDESV (reference sequence). The length of the CDR3 is 17 residues. The CDR3 protein is CASSSRPGLAGDSRWYF. CDR3 nucleotides: TGTGCCAGCAGCTCCCGTCCGGGACTAGCGGGAGACTCGCGGTGGTACTTC.

In this sample, this clonotype turned up many times. This sequence joins TRBV2 and TRBJ2-1; a possible D gene is TRBD2 (6 bases). CDR1 SNHLY and CDR2 FYNNEI come from the germline V gene. This CDR3 region has 15 residues. With 6 bases removed from V and 1 base from J, the gap between germline ends came to 13 bases. The CDR3 loop reads CASRGGTDSYNEQFF. The DNA for the CDR3 is TGTGCCAGCAGGGGCGGGACGGATTCCTACAATGAGCAGTTCTTC.

This clonotype was recorded at least ten times. The genes are TRBV5-1 and TRBJ2-3; no firm D call. Germline V CDR1 and CDR2: SGHRS, YFSETQ. V lost 4 bases and J 2 bases, leaving 11 bases between the germline ends. This CDR3 is 14 amino acids long. Here the CDR3 DNA reads TGCGCCAGCAGCACGAACAGCGACACAGATACGCAGTATTTT. Protein product: CASSTNSDTDTQYF.

In regard to this clonotype: A much more abundant neighbour one base away suggests this may be a read error. The chain links TRBV18 to TRBJ2-7; 8 nucleotides agree with TRBD1. This CDR3 comprises 14 residues. CDR1 and CDR2 from the germline V gene are KGHSH and LQKENI. The J segment lost 0 bases and the V segment lost 6 bases, leaving 4 bases of the junction unmatched. The CDR3 loop reads CASSGQDNSYEQYF. The CDR3 DNA reads as TGTGCCAGCTCGGGACAGGATAACTCCTACGAGCAGTACTTC.

This clonotype was observed at least ten times. The chain is built from TRBV12-3 or TRBV12-4 and TRBJ2-7; D possibly corresponds to TRBD1 (6 bases). The CDR3 is made up of 14 amino acids. Deletions cut 3 bases from V and 1 base from J, with 10 bases between. CDR3 nucleotides: TGTGCCAGCAGTTTTCGGGACAATTCCTACGAGCAGTACTTC. Encoded protein: CASSFRDNSYEQYF.

This clonotype was seen only a few times. The CDR3 region is CASSSQRYQETQYF. CDR3 nucleotide sequence: TGTGCCAGCAGCTCTCAGCGTTACCAAGAGACCCAGTACTTC. This chain uses TRBV7-2 with TRBJ2-5; no reliable D call. Germline V gives CDR1 SGHTA, CDR2 FQGNSA. This CDR3 spans 14 amino acids. V shed 4 bases and J shed 0 bases, with 9 bases lying between them.

CDR3 residues: CASSDSGTDYNEQFF. Here the CDR3 DNA reads TGTGCCAGCAGTGATTCCGGGACAGACTACAATGAGCAGTTCTTC. The J gene is TRBJ2-1, the V gene TRBV25-1; 7 bases line up with TRBD1. CDR1 is MGHDK, CDR2 SYGVNS, per germline. V lost 3 bases to trimming and J lost 3 bases; unmatched junction nucleotides: 5. This CDR3 comprises 15 residues.

This clonotype was detected many times. The chain uses TRBV20-1 and TRBJ1-5; D is undetermined. Germline V gives CDR1 DFQATT, CDR2 SNEGSKA (reference sequence). The CDR3 consists of 15 residues. Trimming shortened V by 3 bases and J by 3 bases, and 15 bases separated the two germline ends. The chain's CDR3 is CSARPSSSSNQPQHF. CDR3 DNA: TGCAGTGCTAGGCCGTCGTCCAGTTCCAATCAGCCCCAGCATTTT.

This sequence joins TRBV29-1 and TRBJ1-1; D gene unclear. V was shortened by 5 bases and J by 0 bases, with 10 bases between the two germline ends. From germline, CDR1 is SQVTM and CDR2 ANQGSEA. CDR3 length equals 13 residues. This CDR3 is CSVLSHLNTEAFF. CDR3 nucleotide sequence: TGCAGCGTTTTATCGCACCTGAACACTGAAGCTTTCTTT.

Ten or more counts support this clonotype. The chain links TRBV4-3 to TRBJ2-1, with D perhaps TRBD2 (7 bases). Per the germline V gene, CDR1 is LGHNA and CDR2 is YSLEER. V was pared by 0 bases and J by 3 bases, with 15 bases between. This CDR3 is 17 amino acids long. Written as DNA, the CDR3 is TGCGCCAGCAGCCAAGAGGCCAGCGGGACAATCTACAATGAGCAGTTCTTC. Translating gives CASSQEASGTIYNEQFF.

The rearrangement uses TRBV7-2 and TRBJ1-4; the match to TRBD1 covers 8 bases. Per germline, CDR1 SGHTA and CDR2 FQGNSA. CDR3 size: 14 residues. V was clipped by 5 bases and J by 5 bases; unmatched bases: 4. CDR3 in amino acids: CASSAGQGNEKLFF. CDR3 coding DNA: TGTGCCAGCAGCGCCGGACAGGGAAATGAAAAACTGTTTTTT.

The table lists this clonotype with many counts. The V and J genes are TRBV12-3 or TRBV12-4 and TRBJ2-5; a possible D gene is TRBD1 (6 bases). Trimming took 3 bases from V and 2 from J, leaving 13 bases between them. The CDR3 is 15 residues long. The CDR3 here is CASSLATGKQETQYF. As DNA, the CDR3 is TGTGCCAGCAGTTTGGCTACAGGGAAACAAGAGACCCAGTACTTC.

Many counts were recorded for this clonotype. This chain uses TRBV7-2 with TRBJ2-1; a possible D gene is TRBD2 (6 bases). CDR3 length equals 19 residues. Germline CDR1 is SGHTA and CDR2 is FQGNSA. V lost 3 bases and J lost 9, with 30 bases in between. This CDR3 is CASSLSASGLRLLGGEQFF. As DNA, the CDR3 is TGTGCCAGCAGCTTGTCGGCATCTGGACTACGGTTACTGGGTGGTGAGCAGTTCTTC.

This clonotype was counted ten times or more. This chain links TRBV11-3 with TRBJ2-4; 12 bases are shared with TRBD2. CDR1 SGHNT and CDR2 YENEEA come from the germline V gene. V trimming: 3 bases; J trimming: 7 bases; junction bases outside the gene matches: 1. CDR3 length equals 14 residues. For the CDR3, the DNA is TGTGCCAGCAGCTTGACTAGCGGGAGTAACATTCAGTACTTC. Its translation is CASSLTSGSNIQYF.

The V and J genes are TRBV7-2 and TRBJ2-5; 8 bases fit TRBD2. The V segment lost 6 bases and the J segment 5 bases; nucleotides outside the gene matches: 11. The germline V gene encodes CDR1 SGHTA and CDR2 FQGNSA. The CDR3 runs 15 residues. The CDR3 here is CASSQGGLASETQYF. CDR3 bases: TGTGCCAGCAGTCAAGGAGGACTAGCTTCGGAGACCCAGTACTTC.

This clonotype came up a few times. Written as DNA, the CDR3 is TGCGCCAGCAGCTTGTCACTCAACACTGAAGCTTTCTTT. This codes for CASSLSLNTEAFF. This chain joins TRBV5-1 and TRBJ1-1; D not certain. The CDR3 contains 13 residues. Germline CDR1 SGHRS, CDR2 YFSETQ. V lost 1 base and J 2 bases, leaving 6 bases between the germline ends.